This T cell receptor (beta chain) was recorded in a study of regulatory and conventional T cells in RAG deficiency. Method: immunoSEQ multiplex PCR; TCRdb's copy keeps in-frame clones and lacks some. Of about 30,000 clones in the sample, roughly 76% were seen once. The V gene's germline CDR1 is LNHDA and CDR2 SQIVND (reference sequence). The CDR3 has 15 residues. V was trimmed by 3 bases and J by 6 bases, leaving 15 bases between them. As concerns this clone: Antigen unknown.

Whole-study findings and limits: Patient subsets had shorter CDR3s; Omenn Treg-Tconv overlap exceeded 80%.

Conventional CD4+ T cells were sorted from blood as CD25-low CD127-high cells. The data also belong to a second study, concerning regulatory T cells. Per that paper: Primers: 52 TRBV forward and 13 TRBJ reverse.

Sequencing was done on a sample of CD4+ effector T cells sorted from blood. This clonotype was obtained from a human donor in good health. The chain couples TRBV19 to TRBJ2-4, with D perhaps TRBD1 (6 bases). CDR3 sequence: CASSISPGQLNIQYF. CDR3 coding DNA: TGTGCCAGTAGTATTTCTCCGGGACAACTAAACATTCAGTACTTC.